The source of this T cell receptor beta chain is a study of human T cells and chemical hapten exposure. Time point described: healthy volunteer bleed at 6 weeks. Extraction of total RNA was performed on unfractionated whole blood. Comments on this clonotype: Its cognate antigen is unknown.

CDR1 and CDR2 from the germline V gene are MNHNY and SVGAGI (reference sequence). The CDR3 has 13 residues. The V gene lost 5 bases and the J gene lost 7 bases, with 15 bases spanning the gap. The library labeled individual cDNA molecules by adding unique molecular identifiers to them. TCRdb re-derived calls from the RACE reads in MiXCR, one entry per CDR3 protein. The data contain about 65,000 distinct CDR3 sequences, under 7.5% of them singletons. Notes on the study in general: Sensitizing with DPC caused no change in TCRs above 1 in 1000 frequency.

The TCR sequence derives from a female donor in good health. Some clones in this sample may be carry-over from other donors' samples. Sequencing input: whole blood. The chain joins TRBV6-6 to TRBJ2-7; D is possibly TRBD2 (7 bases). CDR3 sequence reads: CASSPRGASEQYF. CDR3 nucleotides: TGTGCCAGCAGTCCCCGGGGGGCCTCGGAGCAGTACTTC.